A single TCR beta chain is shown here with its context. CDR3 size: 16 residues. Per germline, CDR1 PRHDT and CDR2 FYEKMQ (reference sequence). V was shortened by 7 bases and J by 8 bases, with 26 bases between the two germline ends. This sample is part of a study of blood T cell repertoires in COVID-19. The protocol was immunoSEQ multiplex PCR, while the TCRdb copy is restricted to in-frame clones and leaves out a portion. Here the sample spans about 100,000 clones, about 80% being singletons. Sequencing used peripheral blood. V and J are TRBV13 and TRBJ1-2; a weak D match, TRBD1 (6 bases). This TCR derives from a woman in her 70s with acute or convalescent COVID-19. The CDR3 DNA reads TGTGCCAGCAACCTTAAAACGACAGGACCCCAGAGGGGCTACACCTTC. Translated: CASNLKTTGPQRGYTF.